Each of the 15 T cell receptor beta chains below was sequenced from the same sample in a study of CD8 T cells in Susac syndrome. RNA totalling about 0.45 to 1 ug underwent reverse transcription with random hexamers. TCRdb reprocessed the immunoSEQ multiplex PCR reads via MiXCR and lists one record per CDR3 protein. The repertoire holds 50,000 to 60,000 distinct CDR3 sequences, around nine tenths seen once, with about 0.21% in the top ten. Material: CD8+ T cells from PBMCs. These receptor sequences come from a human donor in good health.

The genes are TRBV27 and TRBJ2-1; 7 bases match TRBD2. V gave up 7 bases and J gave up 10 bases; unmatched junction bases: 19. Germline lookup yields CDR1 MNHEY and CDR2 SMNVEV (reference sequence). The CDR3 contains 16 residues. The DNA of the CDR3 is TGTGCCAGCAAACTTAGTCTAGCGGTGGGGGTGAGGGAGCAGTTCTTC. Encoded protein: CASKLSLAVGVREQFF.

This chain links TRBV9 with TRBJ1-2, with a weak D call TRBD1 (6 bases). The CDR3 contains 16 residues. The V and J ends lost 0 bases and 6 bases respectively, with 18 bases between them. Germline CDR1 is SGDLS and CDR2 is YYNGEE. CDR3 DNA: TGTGCCAGCAGCGTAGCTAGACAGGCAAAGGCGGATGGCTACACCTTC. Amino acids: CASSVARQAKADGYTF.

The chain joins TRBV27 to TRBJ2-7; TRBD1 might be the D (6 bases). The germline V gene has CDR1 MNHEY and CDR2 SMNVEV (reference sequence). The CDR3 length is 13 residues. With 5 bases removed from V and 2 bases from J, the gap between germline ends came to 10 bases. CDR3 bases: TGTGCCAGCAGTGGGACATCAGCCTACGAGCAGTACTTC. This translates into CASSGTSAYEQYF.

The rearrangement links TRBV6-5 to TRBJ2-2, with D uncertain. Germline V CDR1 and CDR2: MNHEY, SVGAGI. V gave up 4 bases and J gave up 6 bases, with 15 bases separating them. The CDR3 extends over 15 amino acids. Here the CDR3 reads CASSSGSGGPGELFF. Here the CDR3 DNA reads TGTGCCAGCAGTTCCGGGTCCGGTGGTCCCGGGGAGCTGTTTTTT.

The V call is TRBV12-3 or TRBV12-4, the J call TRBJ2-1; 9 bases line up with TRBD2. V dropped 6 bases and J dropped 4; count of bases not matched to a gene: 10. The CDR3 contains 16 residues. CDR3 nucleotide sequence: TGTGCCAGCAGCCCAGGACTAGCGTTTATGTACAATGAGCAGTTCTTC. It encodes CASSPGLAFMYNEQFF.

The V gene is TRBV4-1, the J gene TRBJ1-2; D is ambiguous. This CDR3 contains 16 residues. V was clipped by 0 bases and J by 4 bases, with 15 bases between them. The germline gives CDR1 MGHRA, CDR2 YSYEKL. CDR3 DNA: TGCGCCAGCAGCCAAGATCGAGGCGGCAGCGGCTATGGCTACACCTTC. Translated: CASSQDRGGSGYGYTF.

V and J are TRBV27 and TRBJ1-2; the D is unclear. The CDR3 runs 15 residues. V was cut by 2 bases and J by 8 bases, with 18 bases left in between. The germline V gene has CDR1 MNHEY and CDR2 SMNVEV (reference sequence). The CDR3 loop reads CASSLNRNTGYGYTF. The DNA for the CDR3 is TGTGCCAGCAGTTTAAACCGGAATACCGGATACGGCTACACCTTC.

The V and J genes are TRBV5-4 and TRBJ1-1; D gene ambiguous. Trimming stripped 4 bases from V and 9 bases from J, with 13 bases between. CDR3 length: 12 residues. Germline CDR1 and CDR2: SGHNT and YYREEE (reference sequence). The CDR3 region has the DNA TGTGCCAGCAGCCGTAACGAGGGAAAAGCTTTCTTT. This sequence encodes CASSRNEGKAFF.

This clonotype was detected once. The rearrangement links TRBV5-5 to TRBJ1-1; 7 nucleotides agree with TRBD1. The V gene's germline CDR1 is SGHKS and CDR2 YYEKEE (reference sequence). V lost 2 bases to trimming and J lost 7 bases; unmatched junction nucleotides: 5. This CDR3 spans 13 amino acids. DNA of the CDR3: TGTGCCAGCAGCTTCCTTTGGACAGGTGAAGCTTTCTTT. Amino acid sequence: CASSFLWTGEAFF.

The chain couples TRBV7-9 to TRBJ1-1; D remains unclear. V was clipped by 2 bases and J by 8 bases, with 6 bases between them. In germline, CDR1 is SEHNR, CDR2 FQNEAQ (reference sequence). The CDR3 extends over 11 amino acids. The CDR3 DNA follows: TGTGCCAGCAGCTTAATAAGCGAAGCTTTCTTT. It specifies CASSLISEAFF.

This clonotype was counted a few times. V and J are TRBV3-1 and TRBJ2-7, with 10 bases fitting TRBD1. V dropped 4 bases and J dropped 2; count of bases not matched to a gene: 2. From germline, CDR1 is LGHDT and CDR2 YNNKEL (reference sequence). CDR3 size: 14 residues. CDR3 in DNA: TGTGCCAGCAGCCCCGGGACAGGGGCCTACGAGCAGTACTTC. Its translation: CASSPGTGAYEQYF.

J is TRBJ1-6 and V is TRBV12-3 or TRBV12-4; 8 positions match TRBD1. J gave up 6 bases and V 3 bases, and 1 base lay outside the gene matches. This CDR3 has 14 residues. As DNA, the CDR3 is TGTGCCAGCAGTTTGCAGGGGGCTAATTCACCCCTCCACTTT. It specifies CASSLQGANSPLHF.

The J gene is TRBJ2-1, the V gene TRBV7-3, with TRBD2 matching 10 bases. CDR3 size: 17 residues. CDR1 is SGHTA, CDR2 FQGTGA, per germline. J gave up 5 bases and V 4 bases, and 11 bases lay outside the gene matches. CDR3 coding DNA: TGTGCCAGCAGCTCCCAAACAAGCGGGGGGGCCAACAATGAGCAGTTCTTC. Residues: CASSSQTSGGANNEQFF.

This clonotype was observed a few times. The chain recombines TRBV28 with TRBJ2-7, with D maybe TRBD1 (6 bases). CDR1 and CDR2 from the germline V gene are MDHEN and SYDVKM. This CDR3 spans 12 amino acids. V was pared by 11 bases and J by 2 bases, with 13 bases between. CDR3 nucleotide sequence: TGTGCCGCAGCCCCAGGGGCCTACGAGCAGTACTTC. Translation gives CAAAPGAYEQYF.

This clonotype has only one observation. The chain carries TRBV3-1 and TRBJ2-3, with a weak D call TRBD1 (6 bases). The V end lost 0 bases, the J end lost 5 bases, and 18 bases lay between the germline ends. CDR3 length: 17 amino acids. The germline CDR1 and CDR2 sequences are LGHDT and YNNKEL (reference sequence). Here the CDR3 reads CASSQELGKGEVDTQYF. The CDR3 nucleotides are TGTGCCAGCAGCCAAGAGCTGGGAAAGGGGGAAGTAGATACGCAGTATTTT.